These T cell receptor beta chains were read from a single sample in a study of cytomegalovirus exposure and HLA in healthy donors. Profiled with immunoSEQ multiplex PCR; TCRdb holds only in-frame clones, not every one. The sample records 150,000 to 200,000 clones, 81% being singletons. Material: PBMCs. The receptors come from a young man in good health and CMV-seronegative. CDR3s include the opening cysteine and the closing phenylalanine or tryptophan. D genes are given only for firm matches. Only part of the rows carry a size: once, few, many, or a class if the clone is expanded.

>TRBJ2-3|TRBV14|NA|NA
CASSPPAGSVSDTQYF
TGTGCCAGCAGCCCCCCTGCGGGAAGTGTGTCGGATACGCAGTATTTT
>TRBJ2-1|TRBV6-5|NA|NA
CASSIKTWGLNEQFF
TGTGCCAGCAGCATCAAAACGTGGGGGCTCAATGAGCAGTTCTTC
>TRBJ2-7|TRBV11-2|TRBD1|once
CASSWDRALEQYF
TGTGCCAGCAGCTGGGACAGGGCCCTGGAACAGTACTTC
>TRBJ2-3|TRBV5-1|NA|NA
CASSSEGADTQYF
TGCGCCAGCAGCTCCGAAGGGGCGGATACGCAGTATTTT
>TRBJ2-1|TRBV4-3|NA|NA
CASSQMQGYEQFF
TGCGCCAGCAGCCAAATGCAGGGCTATGAGCAGTTCTTC
>TRBJ2-1|TRBV27|NA|once
CASKLANPYNEQFF
TGTGCCAGCAAGCTAGCTAATCCCTACAATGAGCAGTTCTTC
>TRBJ1-6|TRBV5-5|NA|NA
CASSPLGEDSPLHF
TGTGCCAGCAGCCCCCTAGGGGAAGATTCACCCCTCCACTTT
>TRBJ1-3|TRBV15|NA|NA
CATSRAQGHSGNTIYF
TGTGCCACCAGCAGAGCTCAGGGACACTCTGGAAACACCATATATTTT
>TRBJ2-7|TRBV30|TRBD2|few
CAWRETPGLAVYEQYF
TGTGCCTGGAGAGAAACTCCCGGACTAGCGGTCTACGAGCAGTACTTC
>TRBJ2-7|TRBV13|NA|NA
CASSFLSGAKSGGSYEQYF
TGTGCCAGCAGCTTTTTATCGGGGGCGAAGTCGGGGGGCTCCTACGAGCAGTACTTC
>TRBJ2-2|TRBV6-5|TRBD1|NA
CASNRQGNTGELFF
TGTGCCAGCAACAGACAGGGTAACACCGGGGAGCTGTTTTTT
>TRBJ2-2|TRBV5-1|TRBD1|NA
CASSLHGTATNTGELFF
TGCGCCAGCAGCTTGCACGGGACAGCGACAAACACCGGGGAGCTGTTTTTT
>TRBJ2-3|TRBV15|NA|once
CATSRDLGAESTDTQYF
TGTGCCACCAGCAGAGATCTGGGAGCGGAGAGCACAGATACGCAGTATTTT
>TRBJ1-2|TRBV6-6|TRBD1|NA
CASTTGDRGPGGYTF
TGTGCCAGCACAACCGGGGACAGGGGGCCAGGGGGCTACACCTTC
>TRBJ2-1|TRBV6-1|TRBD2|NA
CAILSSGAYNEQFF
TGTGCCATCCTTTCTAGCGGGGCCTACAATGAGCAGTTCTTC
>TRBJ1-5|TRBV4-1|NA|NA
CASSLDEGVNQPQHF
TGCGCCAGCAGCCTCGATGAGGGGGTTAATCAGCCCCAGCATTTT
>TRBJ1-6|TRBV27|TRBD1|NA
CASSPGTGGNSPLHF
TGTGCCAGCAGTCCCGGGACAGGGGGCAACTCACCCCTCCACTTT
>TRBJ2-5|TRBV7-2|NA|NA
CASSFGGTTQETQYF
TGTGCCAGCAGCTTCGGAGGGACCACCCAAGAGACCCAGTACTTC
>TRBJ2-7|TRBV6-5|TRBD1|NA
CASRAQGNANEQYF
TGTGCCAGCAGGGCACAGGGGAATGCAAACGAGCAGTACTTC
>TRBJ2-7|TRBV30|TRBD1|few
CAWGPGQGNSEQYF
TGTGCCTGGGGGCCGGGACAGGGTAATTCCGAGCAGTACTTC
>TRBJ2-7|TRBV5-6|NA|NA
CASSSRREQYF
TGTGCCAGCAGCTCCCGTCGGGAGCAGTACTTC
>TRBJ2-2|TRBV5-4|TRBD2|NA
CASSLRAGVSTGELFF
TGTGCCAGCAGCTTGAGGGCGGGAGTGTCAACCGGGGAGCTGTTTTTT
>TRBJ2-7|TRBV28|TRBD1|NA
CASSLYRGPYEQYF
TGTGCCAGCAGTTTGTACAGGGGCCCGTACGAGCAGTACTTC
>TRBJ2-7|TRBV6-5|TRBD1|NA
CASSSTRDRGLYERYF
TGTGCCAGCAGTTCAACCCGGGACAGGGGTCTCTACGAGCGGTACTTC
>TRBJ2-1|TRBV9|TRBD2|NA
CASRGSGDSYNEQFF
TGTGCCAGCAGGGGTAGCGGGGATTCCTACAATGAGCAGTTCTTC
>TRBJ2-7|TRBV29-1|NA|NA
CSVAEDSTYEQYF
TGCAGCGTCGCGGAGGACAGTACCTACGAGCAGTACTTC
>TRBJ1-1|TRBV6-1|TRBD1|NA
CASSPRQGLNTEAFF
TGTGCCAGCAGTCCCCGACAGGGCTTGAACACTGAAGCTTTCTTT
>TRBJ2-1|TRBV19|NA|NA
CASSAGQTYYNEQFF
TGTGCCAGTAGTGCGGGACAGACTTACTACAATGAGCAGTTCTTC
>TRBJ1-3|TRBV30|NA|NA
CAWTTENTIYF
TGTGCCTGGACTACAGAGAACACCATATATTTT
>TRBJ1-2|TRBV2|TRBD1|NA
CASSEWTGRNYGYTF
TGTGCCAGCAGTGAATGGACAGGGAGGAACTATGGCTACACCTTC
>TRBJ2-7|TRBV29-1|NA|NA
CSVEGHPRSAPTKQYF
TGCAGCGTTGAAGGCCACCCGAGGAGTGCCCCTACGAAGCAGTACTTC
>TRBJ2-7|TRBV7-2|TRBD2|once
CASTNPGLSREQYF
TGTGCCAGCACCAATCCGGGACTATCTCGCGAGCAGTACTTC
>TRBJ2-2|TRBV21-1|NA|NA
CASSTGWCHRPSNTGELFF
TGTGCCAGCAGCACCGGATGGTGCCACAGGCCCTCGAACACCGGGGAGCTGTTTTTT
>TRBJ2-7|TRBV29-1|TRBD1|NA
CSVPGTGLYEQYF
TGCAGCGTTCCCGGGACAGGTCTCTACGAGCAGTACTTC
>TRBJ2-7|TRBV7-2|TRBD1|NA
CASSLDQGAYEQYF
TGTGCCAGCAGCTTAGATCAGGGGGCCTACGAGCAGTACTTC
>TRBJ2-3|TRBV10-3|TRBD1|NA
CAIGSDRGGDTQYF
TGTGCCATCGGGTCGGACAGGGGTGGGGATACGCAGTATTTT
>TRBJ1-5|TRBV7-2|NA|NA
CASSLVDGGWQPQHF
TGTGCCAGCAGCTTAGTTGACGGGGGGTGGCAGCCCCAGCATTTT
>TRBJ2-2|TRBV11-3|TRBD1|NA
CASSNRGPGELFF
TGTGCCAGCAGCAACAGGGGGCCTGGGGAGCTGTTTTTT
>TRBJ2-5|TRBV15|NA|NA
CATSRATGPPKETQYF
TGTGCCACCAGCAGAGCTACAGGGCCCCCAAAAGAGACCCAGTACTTC
>TRBJ1-1|TRBV19|TRBD1|NA
CASSIKGGAVEAFF
TGTGCCAGTAGTATCAAAGGGGGCGCGGTTGAAGCTTTCTTT
>TRBJ1-1|TRBV6-6|TRBD1|NA
CASRPDRVNTEAFF
TGTGCCAGCAGACCGGACAGGGTGAACACTGAAGCTTTCTTT
>TRBJ1-1|TRBV7-2|TRBD1|NA
CASSPLQGIYTEAFF
TGTGCCAGCAGCCCTTTACAGGGGATTTATACTGAAGCTTTCTTT
>TRBJ1-2|TRBV27|NA|NA
CASSLSGGSGYGYTF
TGTGCCAGCAGTTTATCGGGGGGGAGCGGCTATGGCTACACCTTC
>TRBJ2-2|TRBV4-2|TRBD2|NA
CASSRGTSGSSGELFF
TGTGCCAGCAGCCGAGGAACTAGCGGGAGTTCCGGGGAGCTGTTTTTT
>TRBJ1-6|TRBV10-2|TRBD1|NA
CASSQTAGGYNSPLHF
TGCGCCAGTTCCCAAACCGCAGGGGGATATAATTCACCCCTCCACTTT
>TRBJ2-2|TRBV14|NA|NA
CASSQDLARRLFF
TGTGCCAGCAGCCAAGATCTTGCTAGGCGGCTGTTTTTT
>TRBJ2-5|TRBV6-1|TRBD2|NA
CASSVGTSSQETQYF
TGTGCCAGCAGTGTGGGGACTAGCTCCCAAGAGACCCAGTACTTC
>TRBJ2-2|TRBV19|NA|NA
CASSTRGVNTGELFF
TGTGCCAGTAGTACCAGGGGCGTGAACACCGGGGAGCTGTTTTTT
>TRBJ2-7|TRBV18|TRBD2|NA
CASSPRVPTSGYEQYF
TGTGCCAGCTCACCACGGGTTCCAACTAGCGGCTACGAGCAGTACTTC
>TRBJ1-4|TRBV5-1|NA|NA
CASSGGSSDEKLFF
TGCGCCAGCAGTGGGGGCAGCTCAGATGAAAAACTGTTTTTT
>TRBJ1-1|TRBV27|NA|NA
CASSPTGFPPLGNTEAFF
TGTGCCAGCAGCCCAACAGGGTTCCCCCCACTAGGGAACACTGAAGCTTTCTTT
>TRBJ1-1|TRBV4-1|NA|NA
CASSQDSTANTEAFF
TGCGCCAGCAGCCAAGATTCTACAGCTAACACTGAAGCTTTCTTT
>TRBJ2-7|TRBV7-6|NA|NA
CASSFEAGFSYEQYF
TGTGCCAGCAGTTTCGAAGCGGGCTTCTCCTACGAGCAGTACTTC